Listed below are T cell receptor beta chains from one sample, sequenced in a study of shared clonotypes between healthy human individuals. TCRdb's copy holds only in-frame clones and misses some; the assay was immunoSEQ multiplex PCR. There are 2 million to 2.5 million clones in the sample; roughly 94% occur only once, and 1.1% lies in the top ten. Material: naive CD8+ T cells sorted from blood. These TCRs come from a man in his late teens or twenties in good health. The CDR3 runs from the conserved cysteine through the conserved F or W. Fields, in order: clone size, V gene, D gene, J gene, CDR3 protein, CDR3 DNA. D genes are given only for firm matches. Some rows mark clone size as missing; the rest say once, few, many or name a class of expanded clone.

.	TRBV4-1	.	TRBJ2-1	CASSQAINNEQFF	TGCGCCAGCAGCCAAGCCATTAACAATGAGCAGTTCTTC
.	TRBV2	.	TRBJ1-1	CASMGPGRPEAFF	TGTGCCAGCATGGGACCGGGTCGGCCTGAAGCTTTCTTT
.	TRBV2	TRBD2	TRBJ2-2	CASSEEREGGTGELFF	TGTGCCAGCAGTGAAGAGCGGGAGGGCGGCACCGGGGAGCTGTTTTTT
.	TRBV5-5	.	TRBJ2-2	CASSLGLTGELFF	TGTGCCAGCAGCTTGGGGCTCACCGGGGAGCTGTTTTTT
.	TRBV2	TRBD2	TRBJ2-5	CASSEKREKITQYF	TGTGCCAGCAGTGAAAAGCGGGAGAAGATAACCCAGTACTTC
few	TRBV6-5	.	TRBJ1-6	CASSYFPDLEGSPLHF	TGTGCCAGCAGTTACTTTCCTGATCTAGAGGGCTCACCCCTCCACTTT
.	TRBV27	TRBD2	TRBJ2-7	CASSLAGGNEQYF	TGTGCCAGCAGTTTAGCGGGAGGGAACGAGCAGTACTTC
.	TRBV9	TRBD2	TRBJ2-2	CASSVLAGGTGELFF	TGTGCCAGCAGCGTACTAGCGGGTGGCACCGGGGAGCTGTTTTTT
.	TRBV11-2	.	TRBJ2-3	CASSPNLLQTSTDTQYF	TGTGCCAGCAGCCCCAATTTGTTACAGACTAGCACAGATACGCAGTATTTT
.	TRBV7-9	TRBD1	TRBJ1-5	CASSDSTGAQPQHF	TGTGCCAGCAGCGACTCGACAGGGGCTCAGCCCCAGCATTTT
.	TRBV29-1	.	TRBJ2-3	CSSLVGNHFTDTQYF	TGCAGCTCTCTTGTCGGGAACCATTTCACAGATACGCAGTATTTT
.	TRBV19	TRBD1	TRBJ1-4	CASSSDREGTNEKLFF	TGTGCCAGTAGTTCTGACAGGGAAGGGACTAATGAAAAACTGTTTTTT
.	TRBV30	.	TRBJ1-1	CAWSVIRDTEAFF	TGTGCCTGGAGTGTAATCCGGGACACTGAAGCTTTCTTT
.	TRBV6-5	.	TRBJ2-1	CASSYLGAGGEQFF	TGTGCCAGCAGTTACTTGGGGGCGGGCGGTGAGCAGTTCTTC
few	TRBV5-6	.	TRBJ1-3	CASSLEEGWLDTIYF	TGTGCCAGCAGCCTGGAAGAGGGGTGGTTGGACACCATATATTTT
.	TRBV30	.	TRBJ1-2	CAWSPRQGYGYTF	TGTGCCTGGAGTCCCCGCCAGGGATATGGCTACACCTTC
.	TRBV30	.	TRBJ2-5	CAWSGGEETQYF	TGTGCCTGGAGTGGAGGGGAAGAGACCCAGTACTTC
.	TRBV27	.	TRBJ1-1	CASSNLDTNTEAFF	TGTGCCAGCAGTAACCTCGACACGAACACTGAAGCTTTCTTT
.	TRBV6-1	.	TRBJ2-2	CASTEGLHSGELFF	TGTGCCAGCACCGAGGGACTTCACTCCGGGGAGCTGTTTTTT
.	TRBV6-6	.	TRBJ1-1	CASSYVFAGPPEAFF	TGTGCCAGCAGTTACGTGTTCGCCGGGCCCCCCGAAGCTTTCTTT
.	TRBV5-1	.	TRBJ1-2	CASSLDGRVDYGYTF	TGCGCCAGCAGCTTGGATGGGAGAGTCGACTATGGCTACACCTTC
.	TRBV7-9	.	TRBJ2-3	CASSLHQGLSTDTQYF	TGTGCCAGCAGCTTACATCAAGGACTTAGCACAGATACGCAGTATTTT
.	TRBV30	.	TRBJ1-5	CAWSVTALVQPQHF	TGTGCCTGGAGTGTAACCGCTTTAGTTCAGCCCCAGCATTTT
.	TRBV2	TRBD2	TRBJ2-1	CASSDPSGRIYNEQFF	TGTGCCAGCAGTGACCCTAGCGGGAGGATTTACAATGAGCAGTTCTTC
.	TRBV7-2	.	TRBJ2-7	CASSPMGRAYEQYF	TGTGCCAGCAGCCCCATGGGGAGAGCCTACGAGCAGTACTTC
.	TRBV18	.	TRBJ1-1	CASSPLADPNTEAFF	TGTGCCAGCTCACCACTGGCAGACCCGAACACTGAAGCTTTCTTT
.	TRBV6-5	.	TRBJ1-2	CASSPDGTWGYTF	TGTGCCAGCAGCCCGGACGGGACTTGGGGCTACACCTTC
.	TRBV7-2	TRBD2	TRBJ2-4	CASSWGLAGGPGNIQYF	TGTGCCAGCAGCTGGGGACTAGCGGGAGGGCCGGGAAACATTCAGTACTTC
.	TRBV18	.	TRBJ2-1	CASDTGYNEQFF	TGTGCCAGCGATACAGGGTACAATGAGCAGTTCTTC
.	TRBV7-9	.	TRBJ2-5	CASSSLPGTAYQETQYF	TGTGCCAGCAGCTCATTACCCGGGACCGCGTACCAAGAGACCCAGTACTTC
.	TRBV27	.	TRBJ2-5	CASRRDWKTQYF	TGTGCCAGCAGACGGGACTGGAAGACCCAGTACTTC
.	TRBV11-2	.	TRBJ2-7	CASSPTRRPEQYF	TGTGCCAGCAGCCCTACTAGGCGGCCCGAGCAGTACTTC
.	TRBV5-1	TRBD1	TRBJ1-1	CASQPGQGTTEAFF	TGCGCCAGCCAACCGGGACAGGGGACCACTGAAGCTTTCTTT
.	TRBV28	.	TRBJ2-1	CASSEHTGGPDEQFF	TGTGCCAGCAGTGAACACACGGGTGGGCCCGATGAGCAGTTCTTC
.	TRBV27	TRBD2	TRBJ2-7	CASSLASGSSEQYF	TGTGCCAGCAGTTTGGCTAGCGGGAGCTCCGAGCAGTACTTC
.	TRBV9	TRBD1	TRBJ2-7	CASSPSDGTAYEQYF	TGTGCCAGCAGCCCGTCGGATGGGACAGCCTACGAGCAGTACTTC
.	TRBV9	TRBD1	TRBJ2-1	CASSTTGQGEQFF	TGTGCCAGCAGCACAACAGGACAGGGTGAGCAGTTCTTC
.	TRBV7-7	.	TRBJ2-5	CASSLALGAGGEGTQYF	TGTGCTAGCAGCTTAGCGCTTGGGGCAGGCGGAGAAGGGACCCAGTACTTC
.	TRBV4-1	TRBD1	TRBJ2-5	CASSHRQGQETQYF	TGCGCCAGCAGCCACCGACAGGGCCAAGAGACCCAGTACTTC